This T cell receptor beta chain was obtained from a study of blood T cell repertoires in COVID-19 (dated by TCRdb to 2019 to 2021). For the study in its entirety: The collaborator samples originated in the United States, Italy and Spain and spanned the acute and convalescent phases of COVID-19. The repertoires were released in a freely available public database intended as a resource for research on the immune response to SARS-CoV-2. Where HLA class I and class II types were available, the types were taken from metadata supplied by the sample provider, not from assay-based typing. The prospective study material was composed of cDNA or gDNA derived from T cells, B-cell-depleted T cells, or PBMCs. Samples came from the ongoing ImmuneRACE study (first 160 participants) plus 1,254 subjects from 6 global collaborators. The dataset comprised deeply sampled blood TCRbeta repertoires from subjects exposed to, actively infected with, or recovered from COVID-19. Sample metadata almost always included a de-identified subject ID, COVID-19 status, age in years and sex.

For this clone: Its antigen is currently not known. No much larger clone is present one base from it, and per-base qualities are unavailable.

Participants in the prospective study were aged roughly 18 to 100 years, lived in 20 to 25 United States geographic areas, and enrolled through a virtual design. To assign participants to cohorts, the prospective study relied on clinical history that participants themselves reported in a screening survey and a study questionnaire. Mobile phlebotomists in the prospective study collected whole blood, serum and a nasopharyngeal or oropharyngeal swab from every participant. Additional blood draws and questionnaires over an approximately 2-month period could optionally be provided by prospective study participants. Before DNA extraction, prospective study blood samples were shipped either frozen or at room temperature. TCRbeta CDR3 regions were amplified from genomic DNA using the immunoSEQ Assay, a bias-controlled multiplex PCR. Turning to the authors' computational methods: Nucleated cell counts per sample were estimated from amplification of reference gene primers within the assay. Sequence reads were collapsed and filtered to measure the absolute abundance of every unique TCRbeta CDR3 rearrangement. Productive Simpson clonality was computed per sample as the square root of Simpson's diversity index over productive rearrangements. The source is immuneACCESS, and TCRdb retained only in-frame sequences with V and J called. Part of the clones is not carried over; for the studies checked, unresolved V genes explain less than half of this, and the remainder is unexplained. V, J and clone size reflect that table, while D and trimming were determined from the DNA. The sample profile shows tens of thousands of clones; 80% to 90% of them were found once. The ten largest clones represent approximately 4% of the sample.

Per the germline V gene, MDHEN is the CDR1 and SYDVKM is the CDR2. There are 15 amino acids in the CDR3, from cysteine to phenylalanine inclusive. Only the CDR3 DNA stays, 45 bases, in frame from base 1. Trimming leaves V shorter by 7 bases and J shorter by 3 bases, with the junction holding 8 bases beyond the gene matches. What the work shows at the level of the full study, not this receptor alone: The quantity of clinical and demographic metadata differed by source and by participant and was supplied without curation.

This sequence originates from a woman aged 40 to 49 with acute COVID-19. Recombination linked TRBV28 to TRBJ2-3; 9 nucleotides in the junction match TRBD1. The sequenced material came from PBMCs or T cells enriched from blood (not recorded which). The DNA is as follows: TGTGCCAGCACCGCGGGGACAGGGTGGACAGATACGCAGTATTTT. Translated, this gives CASTAGTGWTDTQYF.